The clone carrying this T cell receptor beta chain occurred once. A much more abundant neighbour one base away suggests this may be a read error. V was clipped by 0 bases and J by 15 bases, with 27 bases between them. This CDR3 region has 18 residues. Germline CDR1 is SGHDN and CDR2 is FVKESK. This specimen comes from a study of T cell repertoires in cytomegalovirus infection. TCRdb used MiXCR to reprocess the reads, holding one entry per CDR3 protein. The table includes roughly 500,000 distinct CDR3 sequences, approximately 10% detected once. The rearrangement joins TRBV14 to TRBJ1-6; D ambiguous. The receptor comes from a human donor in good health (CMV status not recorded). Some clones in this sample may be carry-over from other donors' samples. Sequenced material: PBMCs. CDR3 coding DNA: TGTGCCAGCAGCCAAGATCAGACCTTTGGAGGGCCCCCGGAAGACCTCCACTTT. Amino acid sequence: CASSQDQTFGGPPEDLHF.